This record looks at one TCR beta chain sequence and its context. Its antigen is unknown. This sample was taken from a study of T-cell memory formation after mild COVID-19. The CDR3 extends over 16 amino acids. Unmatched junction bases numbered 10, after V lost 5 bases and J lost 4 bases. Germline values: CDR1 MGHRA, CDR2 YSYEKL. Broader study findings: Researchers found some responding clones in pre-infection memory, a sign that cross-reactive memory joined. Clones which contracted sat mainly in CM and EM if CD4+, and in EMRA if CD8+.

5'RACE primed from the constant segment yielded TCR alpha and TCR beta cDNA libraries bearing sample barcodes and UMIs. Via MiXCR, TCRdb re-called the 5' RACE reads, giving one row per CDR3 protein. Altogether under 150,000 distinct CDR3 sequences are present, over 20% being singletons, with the ten largest covering under 50%. The chain carries TRBV4-1 and TRBJ1-2; 10 bases match TRBD1. Sequencing used PBMCs or a T cell subset sorted from them (not recorded which). This TCR derives from a man between 18 and 35 years old who had mild COVID-19 (a few samples of this study predate the infection). Cell type and time point are not known. CDR3 residues: CASSFPGQGKGYGYTF. CDR3 DNA sequence: TGCGCCAGCAGCTTCCCGGGACAGGGGAAAGGCTATGGCTACACCTTC.